The 24 T cell receptor beta chains reported below all come from one sample, sequenced in a study of OX40 agonist ivuxolimab in advanced cancers. The data were produced by immunoSEQ multiplex PCR, yet TCRdb's version contains in-frame clones alone and is incomplete. The data contain about 120,000 clones, 75% to 90% of them singletons. The sequences come from CD4+ or CD8+ T cells sorted from blood, collected in a trial of the OX40 agonist ivuxolimab. The receptors originated from an adult with an advanced solid tumor such as melanoma, head and neck, liver or kidney cancer.

The chain carries TRBV5-1 and TRBJ1-4; D unresolved. V was cut by 4 bases and J by 3 bases, with 10 bases left in between. The germline gives CDR1 SGHRS, CDR2 YFSETQ. This CDR3 comprises 14 residues. CDR3 residues: CASSPGQANEKLFF. DNA of the CDR3: TGCGCCAGCAGCCCCGGGCAGGCTAATGAAAAACTGTTTTTT.

The V gene is TRBV9, the J gene TRBJ2-1; TRBD2 aligns across 7 bases. CDR3 length: 15 amino acids. V dropped 4 bases and J dropped 3; count of bases not matched to a gene: 7. CDR1 and CDR2 from the germline V gene are SGDLS and YYNGEE. The DNA of the CDR3 is TGTGCCAGCAGCCCGGACGGCGGGGGCTACAATGAGCAGTTCTTC. It specifies CASSPDGGGYNEQFF. Looking up the rest from reference TRBV9 and TRBJ2-1 gives the full variable domain: DSGVTQTPKHLITATGQRVTLRCSPRSGDLSVYWYQQSLDQGLQFLIQYYNGEERAKGNILERFSAQQFPDLHSELNLSSLELGDSALYFCASSPDGGGYNEQFFGPGTRLTVL.

The chain has TRBV19 and TRBJ1-1; D ambiguous. CDR1 and CDR2 (germline): LNHDA, SQIVND (reference sequence). CDR3 length: 15 amino acids. V was cut by 4 bases and J by 0 bases, with 12 bases left in between. In DNA form, the CDR3 reads TGTGCCAGTAGTACAGGCGCCCAAGTGAACACTGAAGCTTTCTTT. Protein product: CASSTGAQVNTEAFF. Combining the CDR3 with reference TRBV19 and TRBJ1-1 gives the whole variable domain DGGITQSPKYLFRKEGQNVTLSCEQNLNHDAMYWYRQDPGQGLRLIYYSQIVNDFQKGDIAEGYSVSREKKESFPLTVTSAQKNPTAFYLCASSTGAQVNTEAFFGQGTRLTVV.

In DNA, the CDR3 is TGTGCCAGCAGTGACCAGTCTAGCAATCAGCCCCAGCATTTT. It is translated as CASSDQSSNQPQHF. The chain carries TRBV6-4 and TRBJ1-5; D ambiguous. Trimming left V 2 bases short and J 0 bases short, with 5 bases between. Germline values: CDR1 MRHNA, CDR2 SNTAGT. The CDR3 loop spans 14 amino acids.

The gene calls are TRBV6-6 and TRBJ1-2; perhaps TRBD1 as D (5 bases). The V end lost 5 bases, the J end lost 7 bases, and 17 bases lay between the germline ends. This CDR3 is built from 14 residues. Germline assignment: CDR1 MNHNY and CDR2 SVGAGI (reference sequence). CDR3 residues: CASSQDRVRGGYTF. CDR3 DNA: TGTGCCAGCAGTCAGGACCGGGTGAGGGGTGGCTACACCTTC.

The rearrangement uses TRBV9 and TRBJ1-6; no clear D gene. CDR3 length: 15 amino acids. The germline V gene encodes CDR1 SGDLS and CDR2 YYNGEE. Trimming removed 1 base at V and 7 bases at J, with 12 bases between. The CDR3 region is CASSVLSGVNSPLHF. The CDR3 coding sequence is TGTGCCAGCAGCGTACTATCAGGAGTGAATTCACCCCTCCACTTT.

The genes are TRBV7-2 and TRBJ2-7; D is uncertain. The CDR3 sequence is 11 residues long. Germline V lookup: CDR1 SGHTA, CDR2 FQGNSA. The V end lost 2 bases, the J end lost 3 bases, and 2 bases lay between the germline ends. CDR3 in DNA: TGTGCCAGCAGCTTACACTACGAGCAGTACTTC. It is translated as CASSLHYEQYF.

The chain uses TRBV18 and TRBJ1-4; 8 nucleotides align to TRBD1. Trimming cost V 3 bases and J 5 bases; bases outside gene matches: 8. The CDR3 loop spans 16 amino acids. Germline lookup yields CDR1 KGHSH and CDR2 LQKENI. The DNA for the CDR3 is TGTGCCAGCTCACCCGGCTCGACAGGGGCGAATGAAAAACTGTTTTTT. This translates into CASSPGSTGANEKLFF.

The chain links TRBV19 to TRBJ2-1, with 8 positions matching TRBD2. Germline values: CDR1 LNHDA, CDR2 SQIVND (reference sequence). The CDR3 runs 16 residues. With 6 bases clipped from V and 2 bases from J, the junction kept 9 bases outside the gene matches. The CDR3 loop is CASSPGSGGAYNEQFF. The CDR3 DNA is TGTGCCAGTAGCCCAGGGTCGGGGGGGGCCTACAATGAGCAGTTCTTC. The full variable domain, its missing parts supplied by reference TRBV19 and TRBJ2-1, is DGGITQSPKYLFRKEGQNVTLSCEQNLNHDAMYWYRQDPGQGLRLIYYSQIVNDFQKGDIAEGYSVSREKKESFPLTVTSAQKNPTAFYLCASSPGSGGAYNEQFFGPGTRLTVL.

This clone has just a few counts. The rearrangement links TRBV30 to TRBJ1-1; D is undetermined. Germline CDR1 GTSNPN, CDR2 SVGIG (reference sequence). Trimming stripped 3 bases from V and 1 base from J, with 3 bases between. The CDR3 has 11 residues. The CDR3 reads CAWSRNTEAFF. In DNA form, the CDR3 reads TGTGCCTGGAGCAGGAACACTGAAGCTTTCTTT.

The chain links TRBV29-1 to TRBJ2-5, with D uncertain. The CDR3 is 10 residues long. CDR1 and CDR2 (germline): SQVTM, ANQGSEA. V lost 7 bases and J 5 bases, leaving 8 bases between the germline ends. The CDR3 nucleotides are TGCAGCGCGCTGGGGGAGACCCAGTACTTC. The encoded protein is CSALGETQYF.

The J gene is TRBJ2-1, the V gene TRBV18, with 15 bases that match TRBD2. Germline V gene lookup returns CDR1 KGHSH and CDR2 LQKENI. J was trimmed by 8 bases and V by 2 bases; bases with no gene match: 7. There are 17 residues in the CDR3. CDR3 residues: CASSPGTSGGPHDEQFF. The DNA for the CDR3 is TGTGCCAGCTCACCAGGGACTAGCGGGGGGCCGCACGATGAGCAGTTCTTC.

The V call is TRBV28, the J call TRBJ1-1, with D possibly being TRBD1 (5 bases). Germline CDR1 MDHEN, CDR2 SYDVKM. CDR3 length: 13 amino acids. Trimming removed 3 bases from V and 5 bases from J, with 10 bases in between. The chain's CDR3 is CASSFAGTTEAFF. For the CDR3, the DNA is TGTGCCAGCAGTTTCGCGGGGACGACTGAAGCTTTCTTT.

V and J are TRBV5-4 and TRBJ1-1; perhaps TRBD1 as D (5 bases). The CDR3 extends over 15 amino acids. The germline V gene encodes CDR1 SGHNT and CDR2 YYREEE (reference sequence). With 0 bases removed from V and 0 bases from J, the gap between germline ends came to 9 bases. CDR3 loop: CASSLGAGLNTEAFF. In DNA, the CDR3 is TGTGCCAGCAGCTTGGGGGCAGGGTTGAACACTGAAGCTTTCTTT.

The CDR3 protein is CASSPTLPGNADTQYF. Written as DNA, the CDR3 is TGTGCCAGCTCACCGACCCTCCCTGGCAACGCAGATACGCAGTATTTT. J is TRBJ2-3 and V is TRBV18; D gene uncertain. Trimming stripped 3 bases from V and 4 bases from J, with 17 bases between. This CDR3 spans 16 amino acids. The V gene's germline CDR1 is KGHSH and CDR2 LQKENI.

V and J are TRBV28 and TRBJ1-6, with D possibly being TRBD1 (6 bases). CDR1 and CDR2 from the germline V gene are MDHEN and SYDVKM. The CDR3 covers 14 residues. The V end lost 10 bases, the J end lost 8 bases, and 18 bases lay between the germline ends. The CDR3 region has the DNA TGTGCCACCTTCCCGGGGGCTGAGGATTCACCCCTCCACTTT. It specifies CATFPGAEDSPLHF.

The chain carries TRBV5-1 and TRBJ2-7, with 10 nucleotides matching TRBD1. In germline, CDR1 is SGHRS, CDR2 YFSETQ. This CDR3 comprises 15 residues. The ends lost 2 bases at V and 5 bases at J; junction bases unmatched: 7. Here the CDR3 DNA reads TGCGCCAGCAGCTTCGGACAGGGGGTTCCCCACGAGCAGTACTTC. Protein product: CASSFGQGVPHEQYF.

The V gene is TRBV21-1, the J gene TRBJ2-7. TRBV21-1 is deemed a pseudogene. The CDR3 sequence is 10 residues long. The CDR3 DNA reads as TGTGCCAGCAACCTTCACGAGCAGTACTTC. This translates into CASNLHEQYF.

The J gene is TRBJ1-1, the V gene TRBV9, with D perhaps matching TRBD1 (6 bases). Germline CDR1 SGDLS, CDR2 YYNGEE. The CDR3 is made up of 14 amino acids. The V and J ends lost 3 bases and 1 base respectively, with 10 bases between them. The CDR3 bases are TGTGCCAGCAGCGACAGGGATTGGAACACTGAAGCTTTCTTT. Protein sequence: CASSDRDWNTEAFF.

This clone has only one observation. This chain connects TRBV29-1 to TRBJ2-2; TRBD2 is a possible D gene (6 bases). V lost 6 bases and J lost 0, with 20 bases in between. CDR3 size: 17 residues. CDR1 SQVTM and CDR2 ANQGSEA come from the germline V gene. The CDR3 nucleotides are TGCAGCGTCGTTGGCCGGTACGGGGGTACGAACACCGGGGAGCTGTTTTTT. Translated: CSVVGRYGGTNTGELFF.

This clone was detected once. V usage is TRBV7-2 and J usage is TRBJ2-7; 8 bases align to TRBD1. CDR3 length: 15 amino acids. Per germline, CDR1 SGHTA and CDR2 FQGNSA. V shed 1 base and J 3 bases; nucleotides not matched to a gene: 5. Here the CDR3 DNA reads TGTGCCAGCAGCTTAGGACAGGGGACTCTCTACGAGCAGTACTTC. The encoded protein is CASSLGQGTLYEQYF. Variable domain in full (rest from reference TRBV7-2 and TRBJ2-7): GAGVSQSPSNKVTEKGKDVELRCDPISGHTALYWYRQSLGQGLEFLIYFQGNSAPDKSGLPSDRFSAERTGGSVSTLTIQRTQQEDSAVYLCASSLGQGTLYEQYFGPGTRLTVT.

The genes are TRBV5-1 and TRBJ1-4; 7 bases are shared with TRBD1. V was pared by 7 bases and J by 4 bases, with 7 bases of the junction left unmatched. The germline V gene has CDR1 SGHRS and CDR2 YFSETQ. This CDR3 contains 14 residues. CDR3 sequence (DNA): TGCGCCAGCGCGGGGGGACAGCTTAATGAAAAACTGTTTTTT. It translates to CASAGGQLNEKLFF.

CDR3 amino acids: CASSPGGPNYGYTF. In DNA form, the CDR3 reads TGTGCCAGCAGCCCCGGGGGACCTAACTATGGCTACACCTTC. The genes are TRBV7-2 and TRBJ1-2; the D gene is possibly TRBD1 (5 bases). The CDR3 covers 14 residues. Germline lookup yields CDR1 SGHTA and CDR2 FQGNSA. V was shortened by 5 bases and J by 0 bases, with 10 bases between the two germline ends.

The gene calls are TRBV5-1 and TRBJ1-6, with 8 bases that match TRBD1. The CDR3 loop spans 16 amino acids. The germline CDR1 and CDR2 sequences are SGHRS and YFSETQ. V shed 4 bases, J shed 7 bases, and the junction held 10 bases outside the gene matches. DNA of the CDR3: TGCGCCAGCAGCAGAGGAGGACAGGGAGGGAATTCACCCCTCCACTTT. Protein product: CASSRGGQGGNSPLHF.